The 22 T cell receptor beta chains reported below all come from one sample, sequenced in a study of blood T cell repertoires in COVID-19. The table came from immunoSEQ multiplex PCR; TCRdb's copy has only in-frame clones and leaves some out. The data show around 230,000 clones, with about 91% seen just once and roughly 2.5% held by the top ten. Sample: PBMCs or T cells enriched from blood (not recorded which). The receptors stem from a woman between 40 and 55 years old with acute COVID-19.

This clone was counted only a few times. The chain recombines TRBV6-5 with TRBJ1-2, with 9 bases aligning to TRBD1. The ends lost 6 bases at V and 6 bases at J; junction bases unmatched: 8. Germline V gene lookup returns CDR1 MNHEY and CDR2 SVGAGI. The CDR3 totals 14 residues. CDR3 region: CASSRTGDGHGYTF. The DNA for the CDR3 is TGTGCCAGCAGCCGGACAGGGGACGGCCATGGCTACACCTTC.

The CDR3 DNA follows: TGCGCCAGCAGTGAGTCGAAACAGGGGCCAAGGGAGCAGTTCTTC. Translating it yields CASSESKQGPREQFF. This chain uses TRBV10-1 with TRBJ2-1, with TRBD1 identical over 7 bases. The CDR3 loop spans 15 amino acids. Unmatched junction bases numbered 9, after V lost 0 bases and J lost 10 bases. The germline V gene has CDR1 WNHNN and CDR2 SYGVQD (reference sequence).

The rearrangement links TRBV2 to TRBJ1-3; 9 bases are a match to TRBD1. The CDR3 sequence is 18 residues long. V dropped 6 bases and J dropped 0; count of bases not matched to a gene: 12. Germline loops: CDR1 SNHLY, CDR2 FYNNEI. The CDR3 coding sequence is TGTGCCAGCAGGGAACAGGGGGCGCCCAGAATCTCTGGAAACACCATATATTTT. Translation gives CASREQGAPRISGNTIYF.

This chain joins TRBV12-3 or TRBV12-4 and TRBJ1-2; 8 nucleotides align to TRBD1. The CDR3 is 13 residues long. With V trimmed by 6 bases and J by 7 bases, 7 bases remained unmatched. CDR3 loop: CASRGAGGSGYTF. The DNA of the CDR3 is TGTGCCAGCAGGGGGGCAGGGGGCAGTGGCTACACCTTC.

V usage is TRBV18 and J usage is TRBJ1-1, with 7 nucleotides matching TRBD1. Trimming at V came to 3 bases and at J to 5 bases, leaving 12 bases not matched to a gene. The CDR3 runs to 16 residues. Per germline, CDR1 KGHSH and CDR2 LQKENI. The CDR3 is CASSPDPGGGETEAFF. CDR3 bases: TGTGCCAGCTCACCCGACCCAGGGGGAGGAGAGACTGAAGCTTTCTTT.

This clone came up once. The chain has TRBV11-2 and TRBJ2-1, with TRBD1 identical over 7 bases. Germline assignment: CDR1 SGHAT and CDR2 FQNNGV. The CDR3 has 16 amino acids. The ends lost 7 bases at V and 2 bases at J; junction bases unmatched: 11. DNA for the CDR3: TGTGCCAGCAACATCGCTCGGACAGGCACCTACAATGAGCAGTTCTTC. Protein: CASNIARTGTYNEQFF.

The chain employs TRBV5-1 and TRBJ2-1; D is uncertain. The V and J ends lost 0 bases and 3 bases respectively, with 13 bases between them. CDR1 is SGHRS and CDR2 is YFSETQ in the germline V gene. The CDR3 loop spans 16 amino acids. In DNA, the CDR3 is TGCGCCAGCAGCTTGGTGGCTGGCGGAAACTACAATGAGCAGTTCTTC. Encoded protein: CASSLVAGGNYNEQFF.

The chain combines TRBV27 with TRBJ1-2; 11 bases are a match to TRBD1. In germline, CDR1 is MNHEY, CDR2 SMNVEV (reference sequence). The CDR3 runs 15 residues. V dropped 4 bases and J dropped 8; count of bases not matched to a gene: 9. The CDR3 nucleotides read TGTGCCAGCAGTTACGTCGGACAGGGGGCAAAAGGCTACACCTTC. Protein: CASSYVGQGAKGYTF.

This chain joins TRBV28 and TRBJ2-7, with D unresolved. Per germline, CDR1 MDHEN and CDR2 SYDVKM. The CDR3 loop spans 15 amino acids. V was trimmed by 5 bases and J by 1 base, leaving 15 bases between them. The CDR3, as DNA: TGTGCCAGCAGTCGCCCCCTACTCACTTCCTACGAGCAGTACGTC. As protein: CASSRPLLTSYEQYV.

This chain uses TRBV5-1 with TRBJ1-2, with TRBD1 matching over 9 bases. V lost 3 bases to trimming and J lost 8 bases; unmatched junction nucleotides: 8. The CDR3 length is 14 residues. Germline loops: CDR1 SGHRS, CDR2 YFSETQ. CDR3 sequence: CASSWGTGIEGYTF. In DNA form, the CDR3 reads TGCGCCAGCAGCTGGGGGACAGGGATTGAGGGCTACACCTTC.

The CDR3 DNA sequence: TGTGCCAGCAGTTTAGGGAGTGAAACTGAAGCTTTCTTT. Protein product: CASSLGSETEAFF. The rearrangement links TRBV2 to TRBJ1-1, with D unresolved. CDR1 SNHLY and CDR2 FYNNEI come from the germline V gene. The CDR3 sequence is 13 residues long. The V end lost 5 bases, the J end lost 5 bases, and 12 bases lay between the germline ends.

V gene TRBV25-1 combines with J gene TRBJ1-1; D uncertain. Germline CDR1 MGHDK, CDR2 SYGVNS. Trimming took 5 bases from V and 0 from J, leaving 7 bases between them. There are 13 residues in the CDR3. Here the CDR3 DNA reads TGTGCCAGCAGTATCACATTGAACACTGAAGCTTTCTTT. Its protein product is CASSITLNTEAFF.

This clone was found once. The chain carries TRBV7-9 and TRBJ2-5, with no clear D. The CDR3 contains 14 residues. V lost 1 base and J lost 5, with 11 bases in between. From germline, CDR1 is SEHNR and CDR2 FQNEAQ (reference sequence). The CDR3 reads CASSLVLTLETQYF. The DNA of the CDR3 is TGTGCCAGCAGCTTAGTGCTGACTCTCGAGACCCAGTACTTC.

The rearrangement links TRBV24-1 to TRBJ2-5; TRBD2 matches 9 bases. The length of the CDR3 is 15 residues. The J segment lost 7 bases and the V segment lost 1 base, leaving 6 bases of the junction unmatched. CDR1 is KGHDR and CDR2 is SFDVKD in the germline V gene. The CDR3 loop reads CATSDLSSGSGTQYF. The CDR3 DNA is TGTGCCACCAGTGATTTAAGTAGCGGGAGTGGGACCCAGTACTTC.

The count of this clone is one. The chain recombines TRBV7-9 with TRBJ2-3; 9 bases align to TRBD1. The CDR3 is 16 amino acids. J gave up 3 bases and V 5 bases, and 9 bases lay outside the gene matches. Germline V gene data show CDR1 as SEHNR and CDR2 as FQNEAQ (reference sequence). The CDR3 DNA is TGTGCCAGCAGCCCCACAGGGGGCCTTTTTACAGATACGCAGTATTTT. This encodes CASSPTGGLFTDTQYF.

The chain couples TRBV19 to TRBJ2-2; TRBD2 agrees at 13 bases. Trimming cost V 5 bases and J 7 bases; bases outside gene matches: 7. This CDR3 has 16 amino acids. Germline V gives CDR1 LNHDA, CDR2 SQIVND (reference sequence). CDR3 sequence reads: CASSRGTSGKDGELFF. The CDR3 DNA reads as TGTGCCAGTAGTCGCGGGACTAGCGGGAAAGACGGGGAGCTGTTTTTT.

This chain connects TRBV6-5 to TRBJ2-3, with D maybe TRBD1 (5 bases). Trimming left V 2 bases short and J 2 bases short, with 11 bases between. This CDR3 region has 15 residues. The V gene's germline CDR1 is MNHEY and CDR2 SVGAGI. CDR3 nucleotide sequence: TGTGCCAGCAGTTACGGGTCAGGGTCCACAGATACGCAGTATTTT. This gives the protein CASSYGSGSTDTQYF.

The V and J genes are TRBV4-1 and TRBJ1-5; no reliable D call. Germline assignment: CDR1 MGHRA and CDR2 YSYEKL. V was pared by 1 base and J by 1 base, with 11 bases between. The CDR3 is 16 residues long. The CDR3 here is CASSQANRESNQPQHF. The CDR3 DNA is TGCGCCAGCAGCCAAGCCAACAGAGAGAGCAATCAGCCCCAGCATTTT.

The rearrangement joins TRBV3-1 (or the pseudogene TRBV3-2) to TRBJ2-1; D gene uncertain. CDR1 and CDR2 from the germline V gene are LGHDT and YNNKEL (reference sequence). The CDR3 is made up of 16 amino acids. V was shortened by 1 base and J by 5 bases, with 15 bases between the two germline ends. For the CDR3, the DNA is TGTGCCAGCAGCCAAGGCGGCGGCCGCCTCCACAATGAGCAGTTCTTC. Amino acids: CASSQGGGRLHNEQFF.

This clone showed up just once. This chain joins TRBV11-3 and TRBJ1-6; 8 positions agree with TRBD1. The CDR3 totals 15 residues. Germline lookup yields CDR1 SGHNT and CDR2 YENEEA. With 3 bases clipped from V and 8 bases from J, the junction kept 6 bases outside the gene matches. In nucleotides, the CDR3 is TGTGCCAGCAGCTTTCGTGGGACAGGAGATTCACCCCTCCACTTT. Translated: CASSFRGTGDSPLHF.

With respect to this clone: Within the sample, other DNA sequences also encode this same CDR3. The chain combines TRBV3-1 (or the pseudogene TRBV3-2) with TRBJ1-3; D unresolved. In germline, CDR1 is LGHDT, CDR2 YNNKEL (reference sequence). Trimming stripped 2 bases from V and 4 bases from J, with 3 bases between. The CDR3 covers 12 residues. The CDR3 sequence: CASSQQGNTIYF. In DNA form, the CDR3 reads TGTGCCAGCAGCCAACAGGGAAACACCATATATTTT.

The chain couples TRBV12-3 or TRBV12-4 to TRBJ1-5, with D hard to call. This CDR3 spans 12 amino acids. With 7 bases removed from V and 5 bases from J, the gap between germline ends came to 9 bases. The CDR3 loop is CASTKAYQPQHF. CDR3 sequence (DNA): TGTGCCAGCACCAAAGCGTATCAGCCCCAGCATTTT.